Listed below are T cell receptor beta chains from one sample, sequenced in a study of T cells after yellow fever vaccination. TCRdb re-analysed the 5' RACE reads in MiXCR, keeping a single row per CDR3 protein. This sample has tens of thousands of distinct CDR3 sequences, with 6.5% to 8% found just once. This sample comprised CD8+ T cells sorted from PBMCs, obtained 15 days after the yellow fever booster vaccination. The source of these receptors is a man aged 30 to 45 who received the YFV17D yellow fever vaccine. The CDR3 runs from the conserved cysteine through the conserved F or W. The order of the fields is D gene, V gene, J gene, clone size, CDR3 protein, CDR3 DNA. A D gene is named only where the DNA matches it firmly. Size is omitted from some rows. Given values are once, few, many or a class for expanded clones.

D: .; V: TRBV27; J: TRBJ2-7; size: many; CDR3: CASSFALLPYEQYF; DNA: TGTGCCAGCAGTTTTGCCTTGCTCCCCTACGAGCAGTACTTC
D: .; V: TRBV7-9; J: TRBJ1-2; size: .; CDR3: CAAGASFYGYTF; DNA: TGTGCCGCCGGGGCGTCCTTCTATGGCTACACCTTC
D: .; V: TRBV20-1; J: TRBJ2-1; size: many; CDR3: CSARLALEKNNEQFF; DNA: TGCAGTGCCAGATTAGCGCTGGAGAAGAACAATGAGCAGTTCTTC
D: .; V: TRBV4-1; J: TRBJ1-1; size: .; CDR3: CASSHMTGQNTEAFF; DNA: TGCGCCAGCAGCCACATGACAGGACAGAACACTGAAGCTTTCTTT
D: .; V: TRBV6-1; J: TRBJ1-5; size: many; CDR3: CASTLWGGNQPQHF; DNA: TGTGCCAGCACTCTCTGGGGGGGCAATCAGCCCCAGCATTTT
D: .; V: TRBV30; J: TRBJ2-3; size: many; CDR3: CAWRGDGTDTQYF; DNA: TGTGCCTGGAGAGGAGATGGCACAGATACGCAGTATTTT
D: TRBD1; V: TRBV12-3/TRBV12-4; J: TRBJ2-5; size: many; CDR3: CASRRTGPQETQYF; DNA: TGTGCCAGCAGGCGGACAGGGCCTCAAGAGACCCAGTACTTC
D: .; V: TRBV20-1; J: TRBJ1-5; size: many; CDR3: CSARVNQPQHF; DNA: TGCAGTGCTAGAGTCAATCAGCCCCAGCATTTT
D: TRBD1; V: TRBV12-3/TRBV12-4; J: TRBJ2-5; size: many; CDR3: CASSYRTGGLETQYF; DNA: TGTGCCAGCAGTTACCGGACAGGGGGCTTAGAGACCCAGTACTTC
D: .; V: TRBV5-6; J: TRBJ2-1; size: few; CDR3: CASSLGWGDEQFF; DNA: TGTGCCAGCAGCTTGGGCTGGGGCGATGAGCAGTTCTTC
D: .; V: TRBV11-2; J: TRBJ1-3; size: many; CDR3: CASSLKGDFFGNTIYF; DNA: TGTGCCAGCAGCTTGAAAGGAGATTTTTTTGGAAACACCATATATTTT
D: TRBD2; V: TRBV7-8; J: TRBJ2-1; size: many; CDR3: CASRSLPTSGSSNEQFF; DNA: TGTGCCAGCAGGTCGCTCCCAACTAGCGGGAGTAGCAATGAGCAGTTCTTC
D: .; V: TRBV5-1; J: TRBJ2-1; size: many; CDR3: CASSIDFSYNEQFF; DNA: TGCGCCAGCAGCATCGACTTCTCCTACAATGAGCAGTTCTTC
D: .; V: TRBV11-2; J: TRBJ2-7; size: many; CDR3: CASSNSGSSYEQYF; DNA: TGTGCCAGCAGCAATAGCGGCAGCTCCTACGAGCAGTACTTC
D: TRBD2; V: TRBV20-1; J: TRBJ2-1; size: many; CDR3: CSASFRTSLNEQFF; DNA: TGCAGTGCTAGTTTCCGGACTAGCTTAAATGAGCAGTTCTTC
D: TRBD2; V: TRBV11-2; J: TRBJ2-2; size: few; CDR3: CASSFLAGPTGELFF; DNA: TGTGCCAGCAGCTTCCTAGCGGGACCCACCGGGGAGCTGTTTTTT
D: TRBD1; V: TRBV7-8; J: TRBJ2-1; size: many; CDR3: CASSAGTGGVNEQFF; DNA: TGTGCCAGCAGCGCCGGGACAGGGGGAGTGAATGAGCAGTTCTTC
D: TRBD2; V: TRBV20-1; J: TRBJ2-7; size: few; CDR3: CSAHSGRRYEQYF; DNA: TGCAGTGCACATAGCGGGAGGAGGTACGAGCAGTACTTC
D: .; V: TRBV7-9; J: TRBJ2-2; size: many; CDR3: CASSLRIGELFF; DNA: TGTGCCAGCAGCCTAAGGATCGGGGAGCTGTTTTTT
D: TRBD2; V: TRBV2; J: TRBJ2-7; size: many; CDR3: CASMAGGWGEQYF; DNA: TGTGCCAGCATGGCGGGGGGCTGGGGCGAGCAGTACTTC
D: .; V: TRBV7-9; J: TRBJ2-7; size: .; CDR3: CASSSLQGPYYEQYF; DNA: TGTGCCAGCAGCTCCCTTCAGGGGCCGTACTACGAGCAGTACTTC
D: TRBD2; V: TRBV6-1; J: TRBJ2-1; size: .; CDR3: CATPLLAGGIGNEQFF; DNA: TGTGCCACCCCCTTGCTAGCGGGAGGAATCGGAAATGAGCAGTTCTTC
D: TRBD1; V: TRBV5-1; J: TRBJ1-1; size: many; CDR3: CASSPTGTGVRNTEAFF; DNA: TGCGCCAGCAGCCCCACCGGGACAGGGGTAAGGAACACTGAAGCTTTCTTT
D: TRBD2; V: TRBV12-3/TRBV12-4; J: TRBJ2-5; size: many; CDR3: CASRASGSVRGETQYF; DNA: TGTGCCAGCAGGGCTAGCGGGAGTGTCAGGGGAGAGACCCAGTACTTC
D: TRBD1; V: TRBV7-9; J: TRBJ2-2; size: many; CDR3: CASSRDRINTGELFF; DNA: TGTGCCAGCAGTCGGGACAGAATTAACACCGGGGAGCTGTTTTTT
D: .; V: TRBV4-3; J: TRBJ1-5; size: many; CDR3: CASSQDLQIGQPQHF; DNA: TGCGCCAGCAGCCAAGATCTCCAGATTGGGCAGCCCCAGCATTTT
D: TRBD2; V: TRBV6-1; J: TRBJ2-1; size: many; CDR3: CASSGGEWGGNEQFF; DNA: TGTGCCAGCAGTGGGGGTGAGTGGGGGGGGAATGAGCAGTTCTTC
D: TRBD1; V: TRBV20-1; J: TRBJ2-7; size: many; CDR3: CSARHGQGRAYEQYF; DNA: TGCAGTGCTAGACATGGACAGGGAAGGGCCTACGAGCAGTACTTC
D: TRBD1; V: TRBV6-1; J: TRBJ2-3; size: many; CDR3: CASSEPPGQGTDTQYF; DNA: TGTGCCAGCAGTGAACCTCCGGGACAGGGGACAGATACGCAGTATTTT
D: TRBD2; V: TRBV7-9; J: TRBJ2-7; size: few; CDR3: CASSPSTSGRAYEQYF; DNA: TGTGCCAGCAGCCCGTCGACTAGCGGGAGGGCCTATGAGCAGTACTTC
D: TRBD1; V: TRBV12-3/TRBV12-4; J: TRBJ2-7; size: .; CDR3: CASSLDGTGGEQYF; DNA: TGTGCCAGCAGTTTAGATGGGACAGGGGGCGAGCAGTACTTC
D: TRBD2; V: TRBV20-1; J: TRBJ2-7; size: many; CDR3: CSASGSGRGIAYEQYF; DNA: TGCAGTGCTAGCGGTAGCGGGAGGGGAATTGCCTACGAGCAGTACTTC